This is a list of T cell receptor beta chains from one sample in a study of Ad26.COV2.S vaccination and SARS-CoV-2 variants. Only in-frame clones appear in the TCRdb table, and some are missing; sequencing was by immunoSEQ multiplex PCR. The table records about 450,000 clones, 75% to 90% of them present only once. The sample here was peripheral blood, taken in a trial of Ad26.COV2.S vaccine versus placebo. Receptors originate from a person aged 18-60 years who received the Ad26.COV2.S COVID-19 vaccine or a placebo. The CDR3 runs from the conserved cysteine through the conserved F or W. The D gene is left open where the match is weak. Only part of the rows carry a size: once, few, many, or a class if the clone is expanded.

j_call,v_call,d_call,clone_size,cdr3_aa,cdr3_nt
TRBJ2-1,TRBV24-1,-,-,CATSDPPGVVFF,TGTGCCACCAGTGACCCTCCGGGGGTGGTGTTCTTC
TRBJ1-3,TRBV10-3,TRBD1,once,CAISEGQPDSGNTIYF,TGTGCCATCAGCGAGGGACAGCCAGACTCTGGAAACACCATATATTTT
TRBJ2-7,TRBV7-2,TRBD1,-,CASSWGQGATYEQYF,TGTGCCAGCAGCTGGGGACAGGGGGCGACCTACGAGCAGTACTTC
TRBJ2-7,TRBV3-1/TRBV3-2,TRBD1,once,CASLGTGYSYEQYF,TGTGCCAGCTTAGGGACAGGGTACTCCTACGAGCAGTACTTC
TRBJ2-2,TRBV3-1/TRBV3-2,-,-,CASSRGSATGELFF,TGTGCCAGCAGCCGCGGGTCCGCCACCGGGGAGCTGTTTTTT
TRBJ1-2,TRBV19,-,-,CASTPGLLNYGYTF,TGTGCCAGTACTCCGGGCCTCCTTAACTATGGCTACACCTTC
TRBJ1-3,TRBV6-6,-,-,CASSYSIGVSGNTIYF,TGTGCCAGCAGTTACTCGATAGGGGTCTCTGGAAACACCATATATTTT
TRBJ2-5,TRBV24-1,TRBD1,-,CATSDWTGEETQYF,TGTGCCACCAGTGACTGGACAGGGGAAGAGACCCAGTACTTC
TRBJ1-2,TRBV5-8,-,-,CASSLRQGYGYTF,TGTGCCAGCAGCTTGCGTCAGGGTTATGGCTACACCTTC
TRBJ1-5,TRBV23-1,-,-,CASSQAYGTPGPGRTQPQHF,TGCGCCAGCAGTCAAGCGTATGGGACTCCAGGACCCGGACGCACTCAGCCCCAGCATTTT
TRBJ1-1,TRBV9,-,-,CASSVEDPGRNTEAFF,TGTGCCAGCAGCGTAGAGGATCCGGGGAGGAACACTGAAGCTTTCTTT
TRBJ2-4,TRBV27,-,-,CASSFLGPGWDIQYF,TGTGCCAGCAGTTTTTTGGGTCCAGGGTGGGACATTCAGTACTTC
TRBJ1-4,TRBV5-1,-,-,CASSLGQGGEKLFF,TGCGCCAGCAGCTTGGGTCAGGGCGGCGAAAAACTGTTTTTT
TRBJ2-1,TRBV6-2/TRBV6-3,-,-,CASSWTLLNEQFF,TGTGCCAGCAGCTGGACTTTACTCAATGAGCAGTTCTTC
TRBJ2-1,TRBV15,-,-,CATKAGPLIAYNEQFF,TGTGCCACCAAGGCAGGGCCCTTAATTGCCTACAATGAGCAGTTCTTC
TRBJ1-1,TRBV10-3,-,few,CAISDSGFQSEAFF,TGTGCCATCAGTGACTCAGGGTTTCAGAGTGAAGCTTTCTTT
TRBJ2-1,TRBV3-1/TRBV3-2,-,once,CASSQGPLGSYNEQFF,TGTGCCAGCAGCCAAGGACCGCTTGGCTCCTACAATGAGCAGTTCTTC
TRBJ1-4,TRBV21-1,-,-,CASSKEPCRDWGEKLFF,TGTGCCAGCAGCAAAGAACCCTGCAGGGACTGGGGGGAAAAACTGTTTTTT
TRBJ2-3,TRBV19,-,-,CASKPRGDTQYF,TGTGCCAGTAAGCCTAGGGGGGATACGCAGTATTTT
TRBJ2-1,TRBV24-1,-,-,CATSDLQAQSYNEQFF,TGTGCCACCAGTGATTTGCAGGCCCAATCGTACAATGAGCAGTTCTTC
TRBJ1-2,TRBV19,-,-,CASSIRRDITF,TGTGCCAGTAGTATACGGCGGGACATCACCTTC
TRBJ1-2,TRBV13,-,-,CASSTGSYYGYTF,TGTGCCAGCAGCACCGGGTCCTACTATGGCTACACCTTC
TRBJ1-6,TRBV15,-,-,CATSRDKNNSPLHF,TGTGCCACCAGCAGAGACAAGAATAATTCACCCCTCCACTTT